These T cell receptor beta chains were read from a single sample in a study of blood T cell repertoires in COVID-19. TCRdb's table, derived via immunoSEQ multiplex PCR, lists solely in-frame clones and lacks some. This sample yields approximately 290,000 clones, of which roughly 91% are seen a single time; 0.75% to 0.9% belongs to the top ten. The sequencing input was peripheral blood. The receptors were gathered from a man younger than 40 with acute or convalescent COVID-19. Each CDR3 is given with its conserved first and last residue. D genes are given only for firm matches. Size is stated for part of the rows, as once, few or many counts, or as a class when the clone is expanded.

TRBJ1-2,.,.,TRBV6-1,TGTGCCAGCAGTGAATCTATGACAGGCTATGGCTACACCTTC,CASSESMTGYGYTF
TRBJ2-5,.,TRBD2,TRBV2,TGTGCCAGCAGTGGGGTAGCGGGTAGATCTGGGGGGACCCAGTACTTC,CASSGVAGRSGGTQYF
TRBJ1-1,.,TRBD1,TRBV27,TGTGCCAGCAGCCCAGACAGGGGATACACTGAAGCTTTCTTT,CASSPDRGYTEAFF
TRBJ2-5,.,.,TRBV18,TGTGCCAGCTCACCCACCGCGGGCACCCACCAAGAGACCCAGTACTTC,CASSPTAGTHQETQYF
TRBJ2-7,.,.,TRBV5-8,TGTGCCAGCAGCTTGGACGGAGGGTTCTATACCTACGAGCAGTACTTC,CASSLDGGFYTYEQYF
TRBJ2-5,.,TRBD2,TRBV4-1,TGCGCCAGCAGCCAAGAGGGCGGCGGCGGGAGTGAGACCCAGTACTTC,CASSQEGGGGSETQYF
TRBJ2-7,.,.,TRBV10-3,TGTGCCATCAGTGAGTCGGGCAGAACCTCCTACGAGCAGTACTTC,CAISESGRTSYEQYF
TRBJ1-6,.,.,TRBV29-1,TGCAGCGTTGGGGGGCAGGGATCCCCCCTCCACTTT,CSVGGQGSPLHF
TRBJ2-7,.,TRBD1,TRBV6-5,TGTGCCAGCAGCCTTCGGACAGGGGGAACCTACGAGCAGTACTTC,CASSLRTGGTYEQYF
TRBJ1-1,.,TRBD1,TRBV29-1,TGCAGCGTCCGGGGACAGGGGCACACTGAAGCTTTCTTT,CSVRGQGHTEAFF
TRBJ2-5,.,TRBD2,TRBV7-3,TGTGCCAGCAGCTTAGGGACTAGCGGGGGTCAAGAGACCCAGTACTTC,CASSLGTSGGQETQYF
TRBJ1-1,.,.,TRBV5-1,TGCGCCAGCAGCTTGGTAGGAGGCGAAGCTTTCTTT,CASSLVGGEAFF
TRBJ1-1,.,.,TRBV11-3,TGTGCCAGCAGCTTAGTAATACAGGGGAACACTGAAGCTTTCTTT,CASSLVIQGNTEAFF
TRBJ2-3,.,.,TRBV5-1,TGCGCCAGCAGCCCGGGGAGGAGCACAGATACGCAGTATTTT,CASSPGRSTDTQYF
TRBJ1-3,once,TRBD1,TRBV6-5,TGTGCCAGCAAACTGGACGGGACAGCGGGAAACACCATATATTTT,CASKLDGTAGNTIYF
TRBJ2-4,.,.,TRBV5-4,TGTGCCAGCAGCGCGGAACTAGACCTAGCCAAAAACATTCAGTACTTC,CASSAELDLAKNIQYF
TRBJ2-1,once,TRBD2,TRBV18,TGTGCCAGCTCACCGCCAGGGACTAGCGGGAACAATGAGCAGTTCTTC,CASSPPGTSGNNEQFF
TRBJ2-4,.,.,TRBV7-9,TGTGCCAGCAGCTCGACAGGAATTTTAGCCAAAAACATTCAGTACTTC,CASSSTGILAKNIQYF
TRBJ2-3,.,.,TRBV6-5,TGTGCCAGCAGCCCCCCGGACAGTTATACGCAGTATTTT,CASSPPDSYTQYF
TRBJ2-1,.,TRBD1,TRBV28,TGTGCCAGCAGTTTAGGAGGGACAGGGGATCGGTGGCGGTTCTTC,CASSLGGTGDRWRFF
TRBJ2-1,.,TRBD1,TRBV7-8,TGTGCCAGCAGCATGCGGACAGGGGGCGTTTTACATGAGCAGTTCTTC,CASSMRTGGVLHEQFF
TRBJ2-7,.,.,TRBV6-2/TRBV6-3,TGTGCCAGCAGTTACACGTCCACGACTACCTACGAGCAGTACTTC,CASSYTSTTTYEQYF
TRBJ1-4,.,.,TRBV4-1,TGCGCCAGCAGCTCAACTTCAGGGGAGAAACTGTTTTTT,CASSSTSGEKLFF
TRBJ2-1,.,TRBD2,TRBV6-1,TGTGCCAGCAGTGGGGGACTAGCCGCTAGCTCCTACAATGAGCAGTTCTTC,CASSGGLAASSYNEQFF
TRBJ2-2,.,.,TRBV6-6,TGTGCCAGCAGCCCCACTTCCGGGGAGCTGTTTTTT,CASSPTSGELFF
TRBJ1-2,.,.,TRBV24-1,TGTGCCACCAGTCAAGACCGGGTCCGAGGCTACACCTTC,CATSQDRVRGYTF
TRBJ2-1,.,TRBD2,TRBV6-5,TGTGCCAGCAGTAACAAGCGGGAGGGAAGAGGTGAGCAGTTCTTC,CASSNKREGRGEQFF
TRBJ1-5,.,.,TRBV19,TGTGCCAGTAGTATGTATGGGAGGGGACGGGGCAATCAGCCCCAGCATTTT,CASSMYGRGRGNQPQHF
TRBJ2-7,.,TRBD1,TRBV6-5,TGTGCCAGCAGTACCCCGGGACAGGGGACCTACGAGCAGTACTTC,CASSTPGQGTYEQYF
TRBJ1-1,.,TRBD1,TRBV6-5,TGTGCCAGCACCAACAGACCAGGGGGCTCGGCTGAAGCTTTCTTT,CASTNRPGGSAEAFF
TRBJ2-7,.,TRBD2,TRBV11-1,TGTGCCAGCAGCCAGAGCGGGGATACCTACGAGCAGTACTTC,CASSQSGDTYEQYF
TRBJ2-7,.,.,TRBV7-9,TGTGCCAGCAGCTTTGACCAGGGCCATTACGAGCAGTACTTC,CASSFDQGHYEQYF
TRBJ2-4,.,.,TRBV10-3,TGTGCCATCAGTGAGTCGAGAGGGTCAGCCCGTGCGAACATTCAGTACTTC,CAISESRGSARANIQYF
TRBJ2-7,.,.,TRBV7-8,TGTGCCAGCAGCTTAAGACTCTCCTACGAGCAGTACTTC,CASSLRLSYEQYF
TRBJ2-2,few,.,TRBV21-1,TGTGCCAGCAAACCCACCAAGGGGGCGAACACCGGGGAGCTGTTTTTT,CASKPTKGANTGELFF
TRBJ2-3,.,TRBD1,TRBV6-6,TGTGCCAGCCATACCCGGGACAGGAGCACAGATACGCAGTATTTT,CASHTRDRSTDTQYF
TRBJ2-1,.,.,TRBV7-9,TGTGCCAGCACCTTCCGGGGGAAGGATGAGCAGTTCTTC,CASTFRGKDEQFF
TRBJ2-7,.,.,TRBV15,TGTGCCACCAGCAGAGACCTAGCAACCTACGAGCAGTACTTC,CATSRDLATYEQYF
TRBJ2-5,.,TRBD2,TRBV27,TGTGCCAGCAGTTTGCTAGCGGGAGCGGTTTCACGGGAGACCCAGTACTTC,CASSLLAGAVSRETQYF
TRBJ2-1,.,TRBD2,TRBV7-9,TGTGCCAGCAGCGGACTAGTAAGACGTAATGAGCAGTTCTTC,CASSGLVRRNEQFF
TRBJ1-3,.,.,TRBV28,TGTGCCAGCAGTTTAATGACCAGGGACAGAAACACCATATATTTT,CASSLMTRDRNTIYF
TRBJ1-5,.,TRBD1,TRBV6-5,TGTGCCAGCAGTTCTACAGGGGGCGTTGGTCAGCCCCAGCATTTT,CASSSTGGVGQPQHF
TRBJ1-2,.,.,TRBV28,TGTGCCAGCATTCCAGGCAGACAAAACTATGGCTACACCTTC,CASIPGRQNYGYTF
TRBJ1-4,.,TRBD1,TRBV3-1/TRBV3-2,TGTGCCAGCAGCCAAGGTCCAGGACAGGATGAAAAACTGTTTTTT,CASSQGPGQDEKLFF
TRBJ2-7,.,.,TRBV5-1,TGCGCCAGCAGCTATCTCTTTGACGAGCAGTACTTC,CASSYLFDEQYF
TRBJ1-5,once,.,TRBV2,TGTGCCAGCAAGGAGCTCAATCAGCCCCAGCATTTT,CASKELNQPQHF
TRBJ2-1,.,TRBD2,TRBV27,TGTGCCAGCAGTAACCCTGGACTAGCGGGAAGACTCGGGGAGCAGTTCTTC,CASSNPGLAGRLGEQFF
TRBJ2-7,.,.,TRBV29-1,TGCAGCGTTGGGCGGTGGGTACTCGGCTCCTACGAGCAGTACTTC,CSVGRWVLGSYEQYF
TRBJ2-2,.,TRBD2,TRBV18,TGTGCCAGCTCACGGAGACTAGCGGGAGGCTATGGGGAGCTGTTTTTT,CASSRRLAGGYGELFF
TRBJ1-3,once,TRBD1,TRBV10-3,TGTGCCATCAGAACCGACAGGGGACAAGGGGGAAACACCATATATTTT,CAIRTDRGQGGNTIYF
TRBJ2-1,.,.,TRBV27,TGTGCCAGCCGCACCGAGCGCAATGAGCAGTTCTTC,CASRTERNEQFF
TRBJ1-4,.,.,TRBV18,TGTGCCAGCTCACCAAGACCGGGAAGGGAAGGAGAAAAACTGTTTTTT,CASSPRPGREGEKLFF
TRBJ2-1,.,.,TRBV28,TGTGCCAGCAGTTCGACTTTTGAGCAGTTCTTC,CASSSTFEQFF
TRBJ1-2,few,TRBD1,TRBV28,TGTGCCAGCAGTTTGGTTTTCAGGGGGCAAGGGAAAGGCTACACCTTC,CASSLVFRGQGKGYTF
TRBJ2-5,.,.,TRBV3-1/TRBV3-2,TGTGCCAGCAGCCAAGGGGGGCGCCCAGAGACCCAGTACTTC,CASSQGGRPETQYF
TRBJ1-1,once,TRBD1,TRBV27,TGTGCCAGCAGTTCTCCCGGACAGGGAAACACTGAAGCTTTCTTT,CASSSPGQGNTEAFF
TRBJ2-3,.,TRBD2,TRBV3-1/TRBV3-2,TGTGCCAGCAGCCCTGGACTAGCGGTGATCACAGATACGCAGTATTTT,CASSPGLAVITDTQYF
TRBJ2-3,once,.,TRBV11-2,TGTGCCAGCAGCTTATCTAGAGCAGATACGCAGTATTTT,CASSLSRADTQYF
TRBJ2-6,.,.,TRBV7-8,TGTGCCAGCAGCTTGAGGAGTCCCCATAGCTCTGGGGCCAACGTCCTGACTTTC,CASSLRSPHSSGANVLTF
TRBJ1-1,once,.,TRBV6-1,TGTGCCAGCAGTGAACAGGGGATGACTGAAGCTTTCTTT,CASSEQGMTEAFF